This TCR beta chain was obtained from a study of T cell repertoires in cytomegalovirus infection. For the study at large: Signatures in public TCR beta sequences pointed to both CMV infection and matching HLA type. Study-wide results and limits: Summed public TCR beta family frequency identified CMV carriers bearing the relevant HLA. The ex vivo response was dominated by HLA-C-restricted CMV-specific TCR beta clonotypes.

This clonotype was picked up a small number of times. Its antigen is unknown. Germline trimming cut 0 bases from V and 12 bases from J; bases unmatched to any gene: 8. Germline V lookup: CDR1 MGHRA, CDR2 YSYEKL. CDR3 length: 14 amino acids. MiXCR, run by TCRdb on the reads, gives a single entry per CDR3 protein. The sample holds a few hundred thousand distinct CDR3 sequences, more than 20% seen once. This TCR came from a human donor in good health (CMV status not recorded). Some clones in this sample may be carry-over from other donors' samples. Input material: PBMCs. The chain uses TRBV4-1 and TRBJ1-1; 9 bases agree with TRBD1. This chain's CDR3 is CASSQEGGDRVPFF. The CDR3 bases are TGCGCCAGCAGCCAAGAAGGTGGGGACAGGGTGCCTTTCTTT.